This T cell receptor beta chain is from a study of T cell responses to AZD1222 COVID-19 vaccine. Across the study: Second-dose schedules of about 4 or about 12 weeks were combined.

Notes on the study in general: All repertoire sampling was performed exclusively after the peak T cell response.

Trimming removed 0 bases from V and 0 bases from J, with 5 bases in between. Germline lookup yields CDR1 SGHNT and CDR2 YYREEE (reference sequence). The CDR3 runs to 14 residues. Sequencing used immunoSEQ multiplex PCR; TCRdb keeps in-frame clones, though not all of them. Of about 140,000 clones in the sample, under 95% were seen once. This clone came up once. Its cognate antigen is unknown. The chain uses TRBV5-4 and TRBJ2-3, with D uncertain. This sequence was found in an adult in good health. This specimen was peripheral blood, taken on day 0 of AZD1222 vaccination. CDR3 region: CASSLGPSTDTQYF. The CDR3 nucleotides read TGTGCCAGCAGCTTGGGACCGAGCACAGATACGCAGTATTTT.